Below, 30 T cell receptor beta chains from the same sample are listed, as sequenced in a study of CD8 T cells in ankylosing spondylitis. MiXCR was run by TCRdb on the 5' RACE reads, yielding one entry per CDR3 protein. The table shows some 250,000 distinct CDR3 sequences, with around a tenth occurring only once. The material sequenced was blood, either unsorted or a sorted T cell fraction (not recorded which). All receptors come from a male donor with ankylosing spondylitis or in good health (not recorded which).

This clonotype has more than one count but fewer than ten. This rearrangement joins TRBV11-2 to TRBJ2-7; D not certain. The CDR3 length is 11 residues. Per germline, CDR1 SGHAT and CDR2 FQNNGV. V lost 5 bases and J 6 bases, leaving 8 bases between the germline ends. The CDR3 reads CASSGRGEQYF. CDR3 DNA: TGTGCCAGCAGCGGCCGAGGCGAGCAGTACTTC.

This clonotype came up many times. The chain uses TRBV5-1 and TRBJ2-5; 9 positions match TRBD2. Trimming at V came to 4 bases and at J to 2 bases, leaving 6 bases not matched to a gene. Germline CDR1 is SGHRS and CDR2 is YFSETQ. The length of the CDR3 is 15 residues. CDR3 nucleotides: TGCGCCAGCAGCCCGGACGCGGGAGGGCAAGAGACCCAGTACTTC. Residues: CASSPDAGGQETQYF.

The CDR3 DNA reads as TGCAGTGCTGTCCGGGACAGCTATGGCTACACCTTC. This codes for CSAVRDSYGYTF. The chain couples TRBV20-1 to TRBJ1-2, with 7 bases aligning to TRBD1. J gave up 4 bases and V 5 bases, and 4 bases lay outside the gene matches. In germline, CDR1 is DFQATT, CDR2 SNEGSKA (reference sequence). The CDR3 runs to 12 residues.

This clonotype was seen at least ten times. J is TRBJ2-7 and V is TRBV29-1; 11 bases are shared with TRBD2. The ends lost 7 bases at V and 11 bases at J; junction bases unmatched: 13. The CDR3 runs to 13 residues. Germline V lookup: CDR1 SQVTM, CDR2 ANQGSEA. CDR3 sequence reads: CSATTASGRLEYF. For the CDR3, the DNA is TGCAGCGCCACGACGGCTAGCGGGAGGTTGGAGTACTTC.

This clonotype was observed at least ten times. The chain has TRBV20-1 and TRBJ2-3; TRBD2 matches at 8 bases. CDR3 length equals 17 residues. V lost 0 bases, J lost 1 base, and 9 bases stayed unmatched. The germline gives CDR1 DFQATT, CDR2 SNEGSKA (reference sequence). The CDR3 region is CSARERKTSGRTDTQYF. The CDR3 DNA sequence: TGCAGTGCTAGAGAACGGAAAACTAGCGGCCGCACAGATACGCAGTATTTT.

A few counts support this clonotype. This sequence joins TRBV7-9 and TRBJ1-1; 8 bases map to TRBD1. V was pared by 5 bases and J by 11 bases, with 16 bases of the junction left unmatched. Germline CDR1 SEHNR, CDR2 FQNEAQ (reference sequence). The CDR3 consists of 15 residues. DNA for the CDR3: TGTGCCAGCAGCACAGGGACAGGACCTGGGAGTAGGGCTTTCTTT. This translates into CASSTGTGPGSRAFF.

This clonotype occurred many times. The V and J genes are TRBV7-3 and TRBJ2-7, with TRBD1 matching 10 bases. V was clipped by 5 bases and J by 5 bases; unmatched bases: 9. Germline loops: CDR1 SGHTA, CDR2 FQGTGA. The CDR3 consists of 15 residues. As DNA, the CDR3 is TGTGCCAGCAGCCTAGGGACAGGGGCCGGCGACGAGCAGTACTTC. This encodes CASSLGTGAGDEQYF. The full variable domain, completed using reference TRBV7-3 and TRBJ2-7, is GAGVSQTPSNKVTEKGKYVELRCDPISGHTALYWYRQSLGQGPEFLIYFQGTGAADDSGLPNDRFFAVRPEGSVSTLKIQRTERGDSAVYLCASSLGTGAGDEQYFGPGTRLTVT.

This clonotype turned up a few times. The chain uses TRBV28 and TRBJ1-1, with D perhaps TRBD1 (5 bases). The CDR3 loop spans 12 amino acids. Trimming took 6 bases from V and 7 from J, leaving 12 bases between them. Looked up from germline, CDR1 is MDHEN and CDR2 is SYDVKM. CDR3 loop: CASSTRAGEAFF. The CDR3 nucleotides read TGTGCCAGCAGCACCAGGGCGGGTGAAGCTTTCTTT.

This clonotype was detected ten times or more. V usage is TRBV7-2 and J usage is TRBJ1-2; no clear D gene. From germline, CDR1 is SGHTA and CDR2 FQGNSA. The V gene lost 1 base and the J gene lost 6 bases, with 21 bases spanning the gap. The CDR3 totals 17 residues. The chain's CDR3 is CASSLGRRMGTANGYTF. The CDR3 DNA reads as TGTGCCAGCAGCTTAGGTAGACGTATGGGAACAGCAAATGGCTACACCTTC.

The chain is built from TRBV28 and TRBJ2-5; no reliable D call. Germline CDR1 is MDHEN and CDR2 is SYDVKM. The V and J ends lost 0 bases and 5 bases respectively, with 4 bases between them. The length of the CDR3 is 12 residues. The CDR3 DNA follows: TGTGCCAGCAGTTTATGGGGGGAGACCCAGTACTTC. Encoded protein: CASSLWGETQYF.

This clonotype showed up many times. The rearrangement joins TRBV29-1 to TRBJ2-7; D ambiguous. V dropped 8 bases and J dropped 0 bases, with 14 bases sitting between them. Germline V gives CDR1 SQVTM, CDR2 ANQGSEA. This CDR3 is built from 13 residues. The CDR3 is CSISHHNSYEQYF. The CDR3, as DNA: TGCAGCATCTCACACCACAACTCCTACGAGCAGTACTTC.

In its sample, this clonotype was seen many times. J is TRBJ1-1 and V is TRBV4-1; D remains unclear. Germline CDR1 MGHRA, CDR2 YSYEKL. The CDR3 has 15 residues. Trimming took 1 base from V and 1 from J, leaving 10 bases between them. For the CDR3, the DNA is TGCGCCAGCAGCCAAGGAAACAGCCAGAACACTGAAGCTTTCTTT. This gives the protein CASSQGNSQNTEAFF.

To note about this clonotype: A junction end diverges from the germline sequence, so it may reflect a read error. The V and J genes are TRBV5-1 and TRBJ2-1; TRBD2 matches at 12 bases. The CDR3 length is 18 residues. Looked up from germline, CDR1 is SGHRS and CDR2 is YFSETQ. The CDR3 sequence is CASSFGTSGGRSSNEQFF. As DNA, the CDR3 is TGCGCCAGCAGCTTTGGTACTAGCGGGGGGAGATCCTCCAATGAGCAGTTCTTC. The full variable domain, with the rest looked up from reference TRBV5-1 and TRBJ2-1, is KAGVTQTPRYLIKTRGQQVTLSCSPISGHRSVSWYQQTPGQGLQFLFEYFSETQRNKGNFPGRFSGRQFSNSRSEMNVSTLELGDSALYLCASSFGTSGGRSSNEQFFGPGTRLTVL.

This clonotype was counted many times. The J gene is TRBJ2-7, the V gene TRBV5-1; D is unresolved. Germline lookup yields CDR1 SGHRS and CDR2 YFSETQ. The CDR3 consists of 12 residues. V lost 2 bases and J 3 bases, leaving 6 bases between the germline ends. The CDR3 DNA reads as TGCGCCAGCAGCTTCAACAGCTACGAGCAGTACTTC. This sequence encodes CASSFNSYEQYF.

Ten or more counts support this clonotype. The V call is TRBV5-6, the J call TRBJ2-1; the D gene is possibly TRBD1 (6 bases). CDR3 length: 14 amino acids. Germline CDR1 reads SGHDT; CDR2 reads YYEEEE. V was cut by 3 bases and J by 6 bases, with 13 bases left in between. This chain's CDR3 is CASSSPRGPNEQFF. CDR3 sequence (DNA): TGTGCCAGCAGCTCCCCCAGGGGCCCCAATGAGCAGTTCTTC.

Notes on this clonotype: This may come from a read error, since a much larger clone is one base off. This chain connects TRBV25-1 to TRBJ2-1, with D perhaps matching TRBD1 or TRBD2 (5 bases each). The CDR3 is 15 amino acids. The V gene's germline CDR1 is MGHDK and CDR2 SYGVNS. CDR3 DNA: TGTGCCAGCAGTGGGCAGGGCGGGCAGGGCAATGAGCAGATCTTC. It translates to CASSGQGGQGNEQIF.

This clonotype was observed at least ten times. CDR3 sequence: CSARDRSYGPGDQYF. The DNA for the CDR3 is TGCAGTGCTAGAGATCGATCCTACGGCCCCGGGGACCAGTACTTC. V is TRBV20-1 and J is TRBJ2-5, with D possibly matching TRBD2 (5 bases). The CDR3 totals 15 residues. In germline, CDR1 is DFQATT, CDR2 SNEGSKA (reference sequence). Deletions cut 0 bases from V and 10 bases from J, with 21 bases between.

This clonotype came up many times. The chain is built from TRBV29-1 and TRBJ2-1; 9 bases agree with TRBD2. The CDR3 spans 13 residues. The germline CDR1 and CDR2 sequences are SQVTM and ANQGSEA. V shed 6 bases and J 8 bases; nucleotides not matched to a gene: 8. The CDR3 here is CSVLGLALYEQFF. The CDR3 DNA is TGCAGCGTGCTAGGACTAGCGCTCTATGAGCAGTTCTTC.

This clonotype was detected a few times. The V and J genes are TRBV21-1 and TRBJ2-7; the table's D call of TRBD1 was not tested on the DNA. TRBV21-1 is designated a pseudogene. This CDR3 has 11 amino acids. CDR3 nucleotides: TGTGCCAGCAGCGCTCAGGGTGGGCAGTACTTC. Translating gives CASSAQGGQYF.

This clonotype has more than one count but fewer than ten. The chain has TRBV6-2 or TRBV6-3 and TRBJ2-1, with 9 bases fitting TRBD2. This CDR3 has 15 amino acids. J was trimmed by 5 bases and V by 5 bases; bases with no gene match: 7. Germline V gene lookup returns CDR1 MNHEY and CDR2 SVGEGT. CDR3 in DNA: TGTGCCAGCAGTCATCTAGCGGGGTTTGACAATGAGCAGTTCTTC. Its protein is CASSHLAGFDNEQFF.

This chain uses TRBV11-2 with TRBJ2-1; 11 bases agree with TRBD2. The CDR3 spans 14 residues. With V trimmed by 5 bases and J by 15 bases, 12 bases remained unmatched. Per germline, CDR1 SGHAT and CDR2 FQNNGV. In DNA, the CDR3 is TGTGCCAGCAGCCATAGCGGGGGGGCCGCGACTCTGTTCTTC. This gives the protein CASSHSGGAATLFF.

In its sample, this clonotype was seen many times. The chain employs TRBV9 and TRBJ2-6; D remains ambiguous. The CDR3 length is 18 residues. CDR1 is SGDLS, CDR2 YYNGEE, per germline. Between the trimmed V and J ends, which lost 0 bases and 0 bases, there was a span of 13 bases. The CDR3 sequence: CASSVVGTTPSGANVLTF. In nucleotides, the CDR3 is TGTGCCAGCAGCGTAGTTGGCACCACCCCCTCTGGGGCCAACGTCCTGACTTTC.

This clonotype was seen repeatedly, ten times or more. The chain's CDR3 is CASSYRGSYTF. Written as DNA, the CDR3 is TGTGCCAGCAGCTATCGGGGGTCCTACACCTTC. V and J are TRBV5-6 and TRBJ1-2; the D gene is possibly TRBD1 (5 bases). This CDR3 spans 11 amino acids. V gave up 3 bases and J gave up 10 bases, with 10 bases separating them. Germline loops: CDR1 SGHDT, CDR2 YYEEEE.

This clonotype was observed at least ten times. This chain connects TRBV7-6 to TRBJ2-7, with TRBD2 matching 9 bases. The CDR3 spans 18 residues. CDR1 and CDR2 (germline): SGHVS, FNYEAQ. The V segment lost 2 bases and the J segment 7 bases; nucleotides outside the gene matches: 18. As DNA, the CDR3 is TGTGCCAGCAGCTTAAATGGAGGGACTAGCTTTTCCGTGGGAGAGCAGTACTTC. Encoded protein: CASSLNGGTSFSVGEQYF.

This clonotype has a count of ten or more. The rearrangement uses TRBV5-1 and TRBJ2-7, with 9 bases identical to TRBD2. From germline, CDR1 is SGHRS and CDR2 YFSETQ. The V segment lost 0 bases and the J segment 0 bases; nucleotides outside the gene matches: 1. CDR3 length equals 15 residues. The CDR3 DNA follows: TGCGCCAGCAGCTTGGATAGCGGGGGCTCCTACGAGCAGTACTTC. Amino acids: CASSLDSGGSYEQYF.

This clonotype was seen many times. The chain couples TRBV12-3 or TRBV12-4 to TRBJ2-3; 7 positions agree with TRBD1. V lost 4 bases and J lost 2; bases outside the gene matches: 6. There are 15 residues in the CDR3. The CDR3 coding sequence is TGTGCCAGCAGTTATAGACAGGGTATCACAGATACGCAGTATTTT. Its protein is CASSYRQGITDTQYF.

V gene TRBV14 combines with J gene TRBJ2-2, with D possibly TRBD2 on 6 matching bases. The CDR3 extends over 15 amino acids. Trimming removed 1 base from V and 1 base from J, with 7 bases in between. Germline V gene data show CDR1 as SGHDN and CDR2 as FVKESK. The CDR3 is CASSQAGRNTGELFF. The DNA for the CDR3 is TGTGCCAGCAGCCAAGCCGGGAGGAACACCGGGGAGCTGTTTTTT.

This clonotype occurred a few times. The chain has TRBV6-5 and TRBJ2-2; D may be TRBD2 (6 bases). V lost 1 base, J lost 3 bases, and 9 bases lay in between. CDR1 is MNHEY, CDR2 SVGAGI, per germline. The length of the CDR3 is 15 residues. The CDR3 coding sequence is TGTGCCAGCAGTTACTGGTCGGGAGACACCGGGGAGCTGTTTTTT. It is translated as CASSYWSGDTGELFF.

CDR3 in DNA: TGTGCCAGCACCCGAGGAAGTTCCTACAATGAGCAGTTCTTC. The encoded protein is CASTRGSSYNEQFF. The chain joins TRBV6-2 or TRBV6-3 to TRBJ2-1; D remains ambiguous. V was cut by 7 bases and J by 1 base, with 11 bases left in between. CDR3 length: 14 amino acids. The germline CDR1 and CDR2 sequences are MNHEY and SVGEGT.

The chain links TRBV20-1 to TRBJ2-1; TRBD1 aligns across 8 bases. CDR1 is DFQATT and CDR2 is SNEGSKA in the germline V gene (reference sequence). Germline trimming cut 6 bases from V and 9 bases from J; bases unmatched to any gene: 13. The CDR3 loop spans 14 amino acids. The CDR3 nucleotides are TGCAGTGCCGACCACCCGACAGGGGCCGGTGAGCAGTTCTTC. Protein: CSADHPTGAGEQFF.